These 9 T cell receptor beta chains share one sample of origin, sequenced in a study of CD8 T cells in Susac syndrome. RNA, at roughly 0.5 to 1 ug, was reverse transcribed with random hexamers. TCRdb called the immunoSEQ multiplex PCR reads again in MiXCR, with one record for every CDR3 protein. Seen here are approximately 100,000 distinct CDR3 sequences, around 93% observed once, and the top ten hold roughly 0.12%. Sample: CD8+ T cells from PBMCs. These receptors originate from a human donor in good health.

The sample holds one count of this clonotype. The chain is built from TRBV7-2 and TRBJ2-2; 9 bases align to TRBD2. Trimming at V came to 0 bases and at J to 2 bases, leaving 7 bases not matched to a gene. Germline V CDR1 and CDR2: SGHTA, FQGNSA. This CDR3 spans 18 amino acids. The CDR3 reads CASSLALAGWINTGELFF. As DNA, the CDR3 is TGTGCCAGCAGCTTAGCACTAGCGGGTTGGATAAACACCGGGGAGCTGTTTTTT.

The rearrangement joins TRBV7-9 to TRBJ1-3, with unresolved D. The V end was cut by 8 bases, the J end by 0 bases, with 11 bases between. CDR3 length: 14 amino acids. Germline V CDR1 and CDR2: SEHNR, FQNEAQ (reference sequence). CDR3 amino acids: CASSSGDSGNTIYF. The CDR3, as DNA: TGTGCCAGCTCATCTGGGGACTCTGGAAACACCATATATTTT.

The genes are TRBV6-5 and TRBJ2-2; D remains ambiguous. In germline, CDR1 is MNHEY, CDR2 SVGAGI. The CDR3 runs 12 residues. V was trimmed by 6 bases and J by 5 bases, leaving 7 bases between them. The CDR3 region is CASSRETGELFF. CDR3 DNA sequence: TGTGCCAGCAGCCGTGAGACCGGGGAGCTGTTTTTT.

This chain links TRBV5-1 with TRBJ2-2, with 7 bases matching TRBD1. V lost 1 base and J lost 5; bases outside the gene matches: 2. The CDR3 runs 14 residues. Germline CDR1 is SGHRS and CDR2 is YFSETQ. CDR3 in DNA: TGCGCCAGCAGCTTGACAGGGGAGACCGGGGAGCTGTTTTTT. Encoded protein: CASSLTGETGELFF.

In nucleotides, the CDR3 is TGTGCCAGCAGGTCCCCCCGGGGTTGGACCCAGTACTTC. Translated, it gives CASRSPRGWTQYF. This chain connects TRBV7-2 to TRBJ2-5, with a tentative D call TRBD2 (5 bases). With 6 bases removed from V and 7 bases from J, the gap between germline ends came to 15 bases. Germline V gene sequence: CDR1 SGHTA, CDR2 FQGNSA. The CDR3 extends over 13 amino acids.

This chain links TRBV19 with TRBJ2-1; 10 bases line up with TRBD2. Trimming removed 5 bases from V and 5 bases from J; junction bases left unmatched: 6. Germline CDR1 and CDR2: LNHDA and SQIVND (reference sequence). CDR3 length: 15 amino acids. As DNA, the CDR3 is TGTGCCAGTAGTGTGACTAGCGGGTCCAACAATGAGCAGTTCTTC. This codes for CASSVTSGSNNEQFF.

The V and J genes are TRBV10-3 and TRBJ2-1, with D tentatively TRBD2 (7 bases). Germline CDR1 and CDR2: ENHRY and SYGVKD. V dropped 5 bases and J dropped 0 bases, with 20 bases sitting between them. This CDR3 is 18 amino acids long. CDR3 nucleotides: TGTGCCATCAGTCCCTGGGGGGGCGGGGTGAGCTCCTACAATGAGCAGTTCTTC. It codes for CAISPWGGGVSSYNEQFF.

The chain uses TRBV18 and TRBJ1-2; no firm D call. With 3 bases removed from V and 5 bases from J, the gap between germline ends came to 10 bases. CDR1 KGHSH and CDR2 LQKENI come from the germline V gene. CDR3 length: 13 amino acids. The CDR3 loop reads CASSPRREYGYTF. For the CDR3, the DNA is TGTGCCAGCTCACCCAGGCGGGAATATGGCTACACCTTC.

J is TRBJ2-5 and V is TRBV12-3 or TRBV12-4; 7 bases map to TRBD2. Unmatched junction bases numbered 3, after V lost 10 bases and J lost 4 bases. The CDR3 covers 11 residues. The chain's CDR3 is CATSGGETQYF. Written as DNA, the CDR3 is TGTGCCACCTCGGGGGGAGAGACCCAGTACTTC.